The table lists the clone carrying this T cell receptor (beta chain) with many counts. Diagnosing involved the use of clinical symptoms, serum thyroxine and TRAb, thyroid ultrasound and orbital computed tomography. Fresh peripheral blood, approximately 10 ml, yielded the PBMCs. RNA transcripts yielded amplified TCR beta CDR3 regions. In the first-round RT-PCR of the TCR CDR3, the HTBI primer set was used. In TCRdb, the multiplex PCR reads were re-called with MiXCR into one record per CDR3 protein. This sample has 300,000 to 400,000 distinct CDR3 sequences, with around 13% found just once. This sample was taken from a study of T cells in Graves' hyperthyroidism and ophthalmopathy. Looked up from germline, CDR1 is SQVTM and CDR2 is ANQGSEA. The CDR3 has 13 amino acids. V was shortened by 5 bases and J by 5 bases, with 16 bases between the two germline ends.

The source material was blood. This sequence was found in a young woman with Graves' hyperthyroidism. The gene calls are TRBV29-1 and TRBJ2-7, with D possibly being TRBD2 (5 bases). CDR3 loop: CSVSGRMRDEQYF. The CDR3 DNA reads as TGCAGCGTTTCTGGTCGGATGAGGGACGAGCAGTACTTC.